The T cell receptor (beta chain) described here comes from a study of T cells in Graves' hyperthyroidism and ophthalmopathy. This clonotype appeared many times. Its antigen is currently unknown. The study based diagnoses on clinical symptoms, serum thyroxine and TRAb, thyroid ultrasound and orbital computed tomography. The CDR3 runs to 14 residues. Germline CDR1 reads DFQATT; CDR2 reads SNEGSKA (reference sequence). V was pared by 0 bases and J by 7 bases, with 5 bases of the junction left unmatched. Researchers amplified the TCR beta CDR3 regions from RNA transcripts. During a first-round RT-PCR of the TCR CDR3, the HTBI primer set was used. From the multiplex PCR reads, TCRdb called clonotypes with MiXCR, one entry per CDR3 protein. The data contain 480,000 or so distinct CDR3 sequences, 40% to 50% of them singletons. Study-wide points: A model built on 13 V-J features separated ophthalmopathy from stable hyperthyroidism.

Specimen: peripheral blood or thyroid tissue (not recorded which). J is TRBJ1-4 and V is TRBV20-1; 7 bases are a match to TRBD1. The source of this sequence is an adult woman with Graves' disease, either hyperthyroidism or ophthalmopathy (not recorded which). The CDR3 bases are TGCAGTGCTAGAGATCGCAGGGGGGCTGAAAAACTGTTTTTT. It specifies CSARDRRGAEKLFF.